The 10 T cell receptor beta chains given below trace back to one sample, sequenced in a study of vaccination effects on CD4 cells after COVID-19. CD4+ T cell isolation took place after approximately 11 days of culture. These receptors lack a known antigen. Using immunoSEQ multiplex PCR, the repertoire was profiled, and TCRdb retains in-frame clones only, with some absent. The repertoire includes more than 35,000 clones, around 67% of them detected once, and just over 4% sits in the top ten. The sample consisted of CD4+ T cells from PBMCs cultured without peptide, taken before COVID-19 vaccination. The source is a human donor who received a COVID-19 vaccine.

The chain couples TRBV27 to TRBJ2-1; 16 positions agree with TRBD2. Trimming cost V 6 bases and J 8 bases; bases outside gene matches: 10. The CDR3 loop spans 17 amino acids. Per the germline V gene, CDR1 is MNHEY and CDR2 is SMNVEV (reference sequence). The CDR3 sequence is CASRPDLGLAGGDEQFF. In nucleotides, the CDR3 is TGTGCCAGCAGACCCGACCTGGGACTAGCGGGAGGGGATGAGCAGTTCTTC.

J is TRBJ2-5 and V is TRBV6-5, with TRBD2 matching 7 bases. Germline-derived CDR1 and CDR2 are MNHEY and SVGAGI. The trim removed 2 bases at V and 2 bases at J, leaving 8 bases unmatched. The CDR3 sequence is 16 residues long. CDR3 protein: CASSYGPGRGQETQYF. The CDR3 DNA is TGTGCCAGCAGTTACGGTCCCGGGCGGGGGCAAGAGACCCAGTACTTC.

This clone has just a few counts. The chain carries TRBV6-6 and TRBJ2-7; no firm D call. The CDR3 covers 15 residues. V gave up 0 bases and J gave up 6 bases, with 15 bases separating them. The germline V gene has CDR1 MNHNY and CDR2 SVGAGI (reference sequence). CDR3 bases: TGTGCCAGCAGTTACTCGACCCGGCAGGCATCCGAGCAGTACTTC. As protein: CASSYSTRQASEQYF.

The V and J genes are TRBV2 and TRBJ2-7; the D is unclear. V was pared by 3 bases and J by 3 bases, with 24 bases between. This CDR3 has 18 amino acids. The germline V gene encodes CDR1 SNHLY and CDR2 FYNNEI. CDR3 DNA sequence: TGTGCCAGCAGTGACCCCTATGTGGGTAAAGGGCCGGACTACGAGCAGTACTTC. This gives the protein CASSDPYVGKGPDYEQYF.

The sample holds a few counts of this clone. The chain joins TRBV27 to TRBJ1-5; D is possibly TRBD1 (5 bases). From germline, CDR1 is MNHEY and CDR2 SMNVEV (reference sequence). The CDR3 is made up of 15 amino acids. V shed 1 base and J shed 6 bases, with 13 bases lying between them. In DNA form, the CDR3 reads TGTGCCAGCAGTTTATGGGGGGGAGTGAGTCAGCCCCAGCATTTT. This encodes CASSLWGGVSQPQHF.

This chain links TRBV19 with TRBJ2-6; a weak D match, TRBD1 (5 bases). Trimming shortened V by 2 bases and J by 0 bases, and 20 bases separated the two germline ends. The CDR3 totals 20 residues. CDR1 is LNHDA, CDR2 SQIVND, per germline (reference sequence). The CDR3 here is CASSIFGRSGLSSGANVLTF. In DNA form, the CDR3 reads TGTGCCAGTAGTATATTTGGTAGGTCAGGGCTAAGCTCTGGGGCCAACGTCCTGACTTTC. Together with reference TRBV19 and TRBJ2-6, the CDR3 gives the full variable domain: DGGITQSPKYLFRKEGQNVTLSCEQNLNHDAMYWYRQDPGQGLRLIYYSQIVNDFQKGDIAEGYSVSREKKESFPLTVTSAQKNPTAFYLCASSIFGRSGLSSGANVLTFGAGSRLTVL.

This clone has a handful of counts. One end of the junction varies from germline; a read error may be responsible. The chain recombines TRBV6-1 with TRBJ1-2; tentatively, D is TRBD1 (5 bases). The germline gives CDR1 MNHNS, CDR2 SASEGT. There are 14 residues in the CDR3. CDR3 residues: CASSEGGDPPVSIF. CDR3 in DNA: TGTGCCAGCAGTGAAGGGGGGGACCCCCCGGTTAGTATTTTC.

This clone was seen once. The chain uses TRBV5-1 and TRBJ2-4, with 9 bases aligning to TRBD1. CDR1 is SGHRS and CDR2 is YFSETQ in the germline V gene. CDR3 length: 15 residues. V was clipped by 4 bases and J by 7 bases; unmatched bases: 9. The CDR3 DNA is TGCGCCAGCAGCACAACCGGGACAGGGACCAACATTCAGTACTTC. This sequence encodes CASSTTGTGTNIQYF.

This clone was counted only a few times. The DNA for the CDR3 is TGTGCCAGCAGTCGGACAGGCGACGAGCAGTACTTC. This gives the protein CASSRTGDEQYF. The chain links TRBV12-3 or TRBV12-4 to TRBJ2-7, with TRBD1 matching over 7 bases. V shed 5 bases, J shed 5 bases, and the junction held 3 bases outside the gene matches. This CDR3 contains 12 residues.

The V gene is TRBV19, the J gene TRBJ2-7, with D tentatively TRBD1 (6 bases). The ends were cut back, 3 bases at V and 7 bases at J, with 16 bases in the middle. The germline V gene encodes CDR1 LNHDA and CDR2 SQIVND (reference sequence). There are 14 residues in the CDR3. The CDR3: CASSIQPDSTEQYF. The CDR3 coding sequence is TGTGCCAGTAGTATCCAACCGGACAGTACGGAGCAGTACTTC.